This entry lists 10 T cell receptor beta chains sequenced from one sample in a study of lymphopenia after photon versus proton radiotherapy. Only in-frame clones appear in the TCRdb table, and some are missing; sequencing was by immunoSEQ multiplex PCR. The sample lists some 64,000 clones, approximately 90% occurring once. Sequenced material: peripheral blood, taken from a patient treated with proton-based radiotherapy. The receptors were gathered from a man older than 75 with esophageal cancer.

The rearrangement uses TRBV4-3 and TRBJ2-7; D ambiguous. The CDR3 covers 14 residues. The germline gives CDR1 LGHNA, CDR2 YSLEER. The V gene lost 1 base and the J gene lost 3 bases, with 10 bases spanning the gap. Here the CDR3 DNA reads TGCGCCAGCAGCCAAGGTCCCGTAGGCTACGAGCAGTACTTC. Translating gives CASSQGPVGYEQYF.

V is TRBV5-1 and J is TRBJ1-1, with TRBD1 matching 10 bases. V lost 6 bases to trimming and J lost 6 bases; unmatched junction nucleotides: 14. The germline V gene encodes CDR1 SGHRS and CDR2 YFSETQ. The CDR3 spans 16 residues. CDR3 sequence (DNA): TGCGCCAGCACCACCGGGACAGGGGCTTACTTGGCTGAAGCTTTCTTT. Translation: CASTTGTGAYLAEAFF. Complete variable domain (other parts from reference TRBV5-1 and TRBJ1-1): KAGVTQTPRYLIKTRGQQVTLSCSPISGHRSVSWYQQTPGQGLQFLFEYFSETQRNKGNFPGRFSGRQFSNSRSEMNVSTLELGDSALYLCASTTGTGAYLAEAFFGQGTRLTVV.

The chain carries TRBV7-9 and TRBJ1-5; 8 nucleotides match TRBD1. J was trimmed by 5 bases and V by 5 bases; bases with no gene match: 8. The CDR3 consists of 15 residues. CDR1 is SEHNR, CDR2 FQNEAQ, per germline (reference sequence). This CDR3 is CASSQTGAGDQPQHF. The CDR3 DNA is TGTGCCAGCAGCCAGACAGGGGCCGGCGATCAGCCCCAGCATTTT.

The chain has TRBV27 and TRBJ2-2; D is possibly TRBD1 or TRBD2 (6 bases each). V was pared by 2 bases and J by 0 bases, with 7 bases between. Germline values: CDR1 MNHEY, CDR2 SMNVEV (reference sequence). The CDR3 runs to 15 residues. CDR3 sequence: CASSLRGPNTGELFF. For the CDR3, the DNA is TGTGCCAGCAGTTTACGGGGGCCGAACACCGGGGAGCTGTTTTTT.

V is TRBV7-9 and J is TRBJ2-1; D remains unclear. V gave up 5 bases and J gave up 4 bases, with 3 bases separating them. The CDR3 has 11 amino acids. The germline CDR1 and CDR2 sequences are SEHNR and FQNEAQ (reference sequence). CDR3 residues: CASSEYNEQFF. CDR3 bases: TGTGCCAGCAGCGAATACAATGAGCAGTTCTTC.

The chain has TRBV27 and TRBJ2-3, with 7 bases aligning to TRBD1. The CDR3 loop spans 13 amino acids. V lost 10 bases to trimming and J lost 0 bases; unmatched junction nucleotides: 4. The germline V gene has CDR1 MNHEY and CDR2 SMNVEV (reference sequence). Here the CDR3 DNA reads TGTGCCACCTACAGGGGAAGCACAGATACGCAGTATTTT. It specifies CATYRGSTDTQYF.

The J gene is TRBJ1-4, the V gene TRBV18, with 9 bases fitting TRBD1. There are 15 residues in the CDR3. The J segment lost 6 bases and the V segment lost 3 bases, leaving 5 bases of the junction unmatched. Germline V lookup: CDR1 KGHSH, CDR2 LQKENI. The CDR3 bases are TGTGCCAGCTCACCCCTACAGGGGGCGGATGAAAAACTGTTTTTT. It encodes CASSPLQGADEKLFF.

This rearrangement joins TRBV9 to TRBJ1-3, with D perhaps matching TRBD1 (5 bases). Germline V gene lookup returns CDR1 SGDLS and CDR2 YYNGEE. Trimming left V 0 bases short and J 6 bases short, with 10 bases between. The CDR3 is 14 amino acids. DNA of the CDR3: TGTGCCAGCAGCGTAGGTTCGGGGGTAAACACCATATATTTT. Translation gives CASSVGSGVNTIYF.

The rearrangement links TRBV29-1 to TRBJ2-5; a possible D gene is TRBD1 (5 bases). This CDR3 has 14 residues. V lost 3 bases, J lost 2 bases, and 13 bases lay in between. CDR1 and CDR2 (germline): SQVTM, ANQGSEA. CDR3 DNA sequence: TGCAGCGTTGATCTCACCAGGGTTCAAGAGACCCAGTACTTC. It translates to CSVDLTRVQETQYF.

This clone was detected a few times. CDR3 sequence (DNA): TGTGCCAGCTCACCACGGCCATTCACAGCCTTGAACACTGAAGCTTTCTTT. Its translation is CASSPRPFTALNTEAFF. The gene calls are TRBV18 and TRBJ1-1; no clear D gene. The germline V gene has CDR1 KGHSH and CDR2 LQKENI. V lost 1 base, J lost 0 bases, and 15 bases lay in between. The CDR3 is 17 amino acids.